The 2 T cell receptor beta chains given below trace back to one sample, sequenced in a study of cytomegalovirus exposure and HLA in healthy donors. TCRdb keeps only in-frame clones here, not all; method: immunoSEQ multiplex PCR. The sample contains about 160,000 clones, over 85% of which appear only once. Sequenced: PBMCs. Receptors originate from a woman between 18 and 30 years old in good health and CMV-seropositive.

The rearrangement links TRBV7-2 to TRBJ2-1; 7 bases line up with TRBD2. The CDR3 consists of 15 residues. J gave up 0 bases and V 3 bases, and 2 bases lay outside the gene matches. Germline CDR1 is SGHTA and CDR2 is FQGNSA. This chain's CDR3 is CASSLGLISYNEQFF. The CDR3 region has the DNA TGTGCCAGCAGCTTGGGACTAATCTCCTACAATGAGCAGTTCTTC.

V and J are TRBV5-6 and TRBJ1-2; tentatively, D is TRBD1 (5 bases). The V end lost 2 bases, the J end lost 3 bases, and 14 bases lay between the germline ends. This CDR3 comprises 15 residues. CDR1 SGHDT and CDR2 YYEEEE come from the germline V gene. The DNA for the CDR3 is TGTGCCAGCAGCTTCATCGGGGGGTTCGACTATGGCTACACCTTC. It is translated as CASSFIGGFDYGYTF. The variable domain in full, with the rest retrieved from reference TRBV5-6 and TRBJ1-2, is DAGVTQSPTHLIKTRGQQVTLRCSPKSGHDTVSWYQQALGQGPQFIFQYYEEEERQRGNFPDRFSGHQFPNYSSELNVNALLLGDSALYLCASSFIGGFDYGYTFGSGTRLTVV.